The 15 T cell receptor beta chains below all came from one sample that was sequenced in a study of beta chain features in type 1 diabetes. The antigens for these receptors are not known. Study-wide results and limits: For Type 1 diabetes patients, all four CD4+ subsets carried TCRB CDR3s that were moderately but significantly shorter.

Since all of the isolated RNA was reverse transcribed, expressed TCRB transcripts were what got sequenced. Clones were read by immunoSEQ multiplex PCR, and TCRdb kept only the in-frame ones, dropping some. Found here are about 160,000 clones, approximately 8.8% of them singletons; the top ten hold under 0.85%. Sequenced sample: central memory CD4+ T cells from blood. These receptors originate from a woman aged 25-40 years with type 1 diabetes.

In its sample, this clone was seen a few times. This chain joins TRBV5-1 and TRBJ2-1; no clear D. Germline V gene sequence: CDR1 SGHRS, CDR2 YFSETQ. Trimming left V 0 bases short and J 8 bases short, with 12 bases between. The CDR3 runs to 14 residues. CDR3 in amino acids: CASSLEYASHEQFF. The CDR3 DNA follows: TGCGCCAGCAGCTTGGAGTATGCGAGCCATGAGCAGTTCTTC.

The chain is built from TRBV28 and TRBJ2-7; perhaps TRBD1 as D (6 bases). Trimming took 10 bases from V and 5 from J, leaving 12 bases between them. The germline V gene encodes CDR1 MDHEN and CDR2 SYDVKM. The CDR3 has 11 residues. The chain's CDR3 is CATRGGNEQYF. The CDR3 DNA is TGTGCCACCCGAGGGGGAAACGAGCAGTACTTC.

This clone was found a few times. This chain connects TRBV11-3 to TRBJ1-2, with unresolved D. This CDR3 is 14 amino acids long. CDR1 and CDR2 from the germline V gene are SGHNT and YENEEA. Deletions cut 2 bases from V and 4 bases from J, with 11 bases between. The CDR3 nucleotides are TGTGCCAGCAGCTTACAGGCAGCTCCCTATGGCTACACCTTC. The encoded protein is CASSLQAAPYGYTF.

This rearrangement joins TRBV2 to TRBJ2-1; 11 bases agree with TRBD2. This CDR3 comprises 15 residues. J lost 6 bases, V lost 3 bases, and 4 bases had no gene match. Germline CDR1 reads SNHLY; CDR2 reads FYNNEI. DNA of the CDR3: TGTGCCAGCAGTGAGGAACTAGCGGGAGTCAATGAGCAGTTCTTC. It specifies CASSEELAGVNEQFF. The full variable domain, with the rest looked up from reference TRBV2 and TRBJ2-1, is EPEVTQTPSHQVTQMGQEVILRCVPISNHLYFYWYRQILGQKVEFLVSFYNNEISEKSEIFDDQFSVERPDGSNFTLKIRSTKLEDSAMYFCASSEELAGVNEQFFGPGTRLTVL.

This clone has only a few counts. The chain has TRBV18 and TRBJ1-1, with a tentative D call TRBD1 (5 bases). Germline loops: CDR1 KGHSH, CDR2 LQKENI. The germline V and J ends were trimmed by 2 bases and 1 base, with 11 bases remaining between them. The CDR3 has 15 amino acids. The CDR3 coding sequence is TGTGCCAGCTCACCAGGGTACAGGTCGAACACTGAAGCTTTCTTT. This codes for CASSPGYRSNTEAFF.

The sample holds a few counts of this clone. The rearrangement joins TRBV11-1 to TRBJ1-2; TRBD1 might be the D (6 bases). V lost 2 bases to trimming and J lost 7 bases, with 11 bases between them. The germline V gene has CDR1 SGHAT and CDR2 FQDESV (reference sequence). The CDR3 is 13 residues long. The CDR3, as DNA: TGTGCCAGCAGCTTATCCTGGACAGCTGGCTACACCTTC. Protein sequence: CASSLSWTAGYTF.

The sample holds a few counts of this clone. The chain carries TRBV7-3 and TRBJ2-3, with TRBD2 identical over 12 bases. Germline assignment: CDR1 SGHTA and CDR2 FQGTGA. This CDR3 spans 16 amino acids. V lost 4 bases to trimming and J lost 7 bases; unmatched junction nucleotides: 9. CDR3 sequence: CASSSPTSGSPHTQYF. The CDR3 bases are TGTGCCAGCAGCTCCCCGACTAGCGGGAGTCCCCATACGCAGTATTTT.

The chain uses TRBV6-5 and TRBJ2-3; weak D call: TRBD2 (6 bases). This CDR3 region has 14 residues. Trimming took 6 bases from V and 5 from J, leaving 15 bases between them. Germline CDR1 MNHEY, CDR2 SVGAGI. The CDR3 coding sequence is TGTGCCAGCAGCCACACCTTTAGCGGAGATACGCAGTATTTT. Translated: CASSHTFSGDTQYF.

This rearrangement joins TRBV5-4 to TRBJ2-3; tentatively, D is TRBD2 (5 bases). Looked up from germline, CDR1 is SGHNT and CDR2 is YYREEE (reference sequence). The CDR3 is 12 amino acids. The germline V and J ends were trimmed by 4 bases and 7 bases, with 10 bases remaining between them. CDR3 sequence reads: CASSQDSNTQYF. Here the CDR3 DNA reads TGTGCCAGCAGCCAGGACTCCAATACGCAGTATTTT.

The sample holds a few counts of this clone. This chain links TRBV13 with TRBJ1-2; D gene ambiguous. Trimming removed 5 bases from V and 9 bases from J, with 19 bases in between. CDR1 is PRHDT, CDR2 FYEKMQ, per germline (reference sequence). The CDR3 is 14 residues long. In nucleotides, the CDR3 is TGTGCCAGCAGCCTTCTTAAGAGCTCTATGCGCTACACCTTC. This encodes CASSLLKSSMRYTF.

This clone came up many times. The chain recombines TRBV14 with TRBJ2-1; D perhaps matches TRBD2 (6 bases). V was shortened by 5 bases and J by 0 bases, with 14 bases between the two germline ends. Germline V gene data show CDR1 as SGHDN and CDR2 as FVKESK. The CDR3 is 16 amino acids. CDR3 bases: TGTGCCAGCAGCTCCCTCGGGAGTACCTCCTACAATGAGCAGTTCTTC. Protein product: CASSSLGSTSYNEQFF.

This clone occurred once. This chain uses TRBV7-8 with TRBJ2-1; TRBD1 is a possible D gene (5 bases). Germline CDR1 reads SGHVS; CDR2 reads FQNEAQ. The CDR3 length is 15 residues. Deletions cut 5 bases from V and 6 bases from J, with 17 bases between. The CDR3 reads CASSQTLGHLNEQFF. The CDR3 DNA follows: TGTGCCAGCAGCCAAACACTGGGGCATCTCAATGAGCAGTTCTTC.

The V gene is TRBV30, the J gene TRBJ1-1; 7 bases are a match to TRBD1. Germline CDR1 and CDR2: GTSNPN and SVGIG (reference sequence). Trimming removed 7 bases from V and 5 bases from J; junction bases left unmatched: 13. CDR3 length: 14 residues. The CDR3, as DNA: TGTGCCTCCTCGGCAGGGGGGCGGGTTACTGAAGCTTTCTTT. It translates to CASSAGGRVTEAFF.

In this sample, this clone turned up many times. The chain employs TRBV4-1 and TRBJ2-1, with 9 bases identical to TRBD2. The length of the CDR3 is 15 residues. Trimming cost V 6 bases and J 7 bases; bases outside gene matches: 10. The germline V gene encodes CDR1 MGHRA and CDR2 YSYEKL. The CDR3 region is CASRQGLAGKNEQFF. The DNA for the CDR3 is TGCGCCAGCAGACAGGGGCTAGCGGGAAAGAATGAGCAGTTCTTC.

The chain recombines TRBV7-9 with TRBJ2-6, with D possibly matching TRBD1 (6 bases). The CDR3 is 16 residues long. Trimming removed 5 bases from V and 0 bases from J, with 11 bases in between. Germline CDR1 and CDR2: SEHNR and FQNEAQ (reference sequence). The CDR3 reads CASSPTGNSGANVLTF. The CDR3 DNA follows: TGTGCCAGCAGCCCTACAGGGAACTCTGGGGCCAACGTCCTGACTTTC.